These 20 T cell receptor beta chains were all obtained from the same sample, sequenced in a study of graft-versus-host responses after intestinal transplantation. TCRdb keeps only in-frame clones here, not all; method: immunoSEQ multiplex PCR. Of tens of thousands of clones in the sample, roughly 91% were seen once. Their specific antigens are unknown. Sequenced here: unstimulated CD8+ T cells sorted from spleen or lymph node cells, sampled before intestinal transplant. The receptor source for this set is a human donor who received an intestinal transplant.

The chain recombines TRBV7-9 with TRBJ1-1; the D is unclear. Germline loops: CDR1 SEHNR, CDR2 FQNEAQ (reference sequence). The CDR3 consists of 10 residues. Trimming took off 10 bases at V and 10 bases at J, with 13 bases between the two ends. The CDR3 nucleotides are TGTGCCATCGGAGGATTTCCAGCTTTCTTT. Its protein is CAIGGFPAFF. The full variable domain, its missing parts supplied by reference TRBV7-9 and TRBJ1-1, is DTGVSQNPRHKITKRGQNVTFRCDPISEHNRLYWYRQTLGQGPEFLTYFQNEAQLEKSRLLSDRFSAERPKGSFSTLEIQRTEQGDSAMYLCAIGGFPAFFGQGTRLTVV.

The chain has TRBV6-5 and TRBJ2-7; TRBD2 aligns across 11 bases. Germline V gene data show CDR1 as MNHEY and CDR2 as SVGAGI. The CDR3 totals 14 residues. V was pared by 6 bases and J by 4 bases, with 5 bases of the junction left unmatched. Here the CDR3 DNA reads TGTGCCAGCAGAAGTAGCGGGGGGGGTTACGAGCAGTACTTC. Amino acid sequence: CASRSSGGGYEQYF.

The rearrangement uses TRBV27 and TRBJ2-7, with TRBD1 matching 7 bases. The germline V gene has CDR1 MNHEY and CDR2 SMNVEV (reference sequence). Trimming cost V 10 bases and J 5 bases; bases outside gene matches: 11. The CDR3 has 13 amino acids. Here the CDR3 reads CATSPGQLNEQYF. The CDR3 nucleotides read TGTGCCACCTCGCCGGGACAGCTTAACGAGCAGTACTTC.

The rearrangement links TRBV6-5 to TRBJ1-2; TRBD1 is a possible D gene (5 bases). V was pared by 5 bases and J by 4 bases, with 11 bases between. The CDR3 loop spans 13 amino acids. From germline, CDR1 is MNHEY and CDR2 SVGAGI. CDR3 residues: CASSPQGSYGYTF. The CDR3 DNA sequence: TGTGCCAGCAGTCCCCAGGGTAGCTATGGCTACACCTTC.

This sequence joins TRBV27 and TRBJ1-3, with TRBD1 as a possible D gene (6 bases). Germline-derived CDR1 and CDR2 are MNHEY and SMNVEV (reference sequence). The CDR3 covers 15 residues. V was cut by 0 bases and J by 2 bases, with 8 bases left in between. CDR3 in amino acids: CASSLSSGAGNTIYF. For the CDR3, the DNA is TGTGCCAGCAGTTTATCGTCAGGGGCTGGAAACACCATATATTTT.

This clone was recorded once. The rearrangement joins TRBV5-5 to TRBJ1-5; 7 nucleotides agree with TRBD1. V gave up 1 base and J gave up 1 base; unmatched junction bases: 2. Germline CDR1 and CDR2: SGHKS and YYEKEE (reference sequence). The CDR3 is 15 amino acids. CDR3 loop: CASSLHRGSNQPQHF. CDR3 sequence (DNA): TGTGCCAGCAGCTTGCACAGGGGAAGCAATCAGCCCCAGCATTTT.

The chain couples TRBV4-1 to TRBJ2-5; 7 bases are shared with TRBD1. Germline lookup yields CDR1 MGHRA and CDR2 YSYEKL. V dropped 5 bases and J dropped 0; count of bases not matched to a gene: 3. This CDR3 is 14 amino acids long. The CDR3 sequence: CASSAGQDQETQYF. The CDR3 DNA sequence: TGCGCCAGCAGCGCCGGACAGGACCAAGAGACCCAGTACTTC.

There are a few counts of this clone. The CDR3 spells CASSEADRYNEQFF. The CDR3 nucleotides are TGCGCCAGCAGTGAGGCAGACAGATACAATGAGCAGTTCTTC. The chain couples TRBV10-2 to TRBJ2-1; D is possibly TRBD1 (5 bases). CDR1 is WSHSY, CDR2 SAAADI, per germline. The CDR3 totals 14 residues. With 2 bases removed from V and 4 bases from J, the gap between germline ends came to 9 bases.

The chain couples TRBV4-2 to TRBJ1-2; D might be TRBD1 (5 bases). Trimming removed 4 bases from V and 1 base from J, with 16 bases in between. CDR3 length: 16 residues. CDR1 LGHNA and CDR2 YNFKEQ come from the germline V gene. This CDR3 is CASSPEGRILNYGYTF. CDR3 in DNA: TGTGCCAGCAGCCCGGAGGGACGGATACTTAACTATGGCTACACCTTC.

Points on this clone: The junction shows a germline mismatch at one end, possibly a read error. The gene calls are TRBV19 and TRBJ2-7, with D possibly TRBD1 on 5 matching bases. In germline, CDR1 is LNHDA, CDR2 SQIVND (reference sequence). The CDR3 consists of 12 residues. CDR3 sequence (DNA): TGTGCCAGTAGTGGAGACAGCTACGAGCGGTACTTC. It codes for CASSGDSYERYF.

This chain joins TRBV19 and TRBJ1-1, with D possibly being TRBD1 (6 bases). Trimming left V 5 bases short and J 3 bases short, with 10 bases between. CDR3 length equals 13 residues. Per germline, CDR1 LNHDA and CDR2 SQIVND (reference sequence). CDR3 sequence: CASSYTGYTEAFF. CDR3 DNA: TGTGCCAGTAGTTACACAGGGTACACTGAAGCTTTCTTT.

The rearrangement links TRBV6-6 to TRBJ1-5; D uncertain. CDR3 size: 13 residues. Germline loops: CDR1 MNHNY, CDR2 SVGAGI (reference sequence). V dropped 7 bases and J dropped 0 bases, with 7 bases sitting between them. CDR3 sequence: CASTYYSNQPQHF. The DNA for the CDR3 is TGTGCCAGCACTTATTATAGCAATCAGCCCCAGCATTTT.

The rearrangement joins TRBV7-9 to TRBJ2-3; 7 bases match TRBD2. CDR1 is SEHNR and CDR2 is FQNEAQ in the germline V gene (reference sequence). The CDR3 has 15 residues. With V trimmed by 2 bases and J by 1 base, 3 bases remained unmatched. The CDR3 loop is CASSLYLAGTDTQYF. The CDR3 DNA reads as TGTGCCAGCAGCTTATACCTAGCGGGCACAGATACGCAGTATTTT.

This rearrangement joins TRBV4-2 to TRBJ2-7; D remains ambiguous. Germline V gene lookup returns CDR1 LGHNA and CDR2 YNFKEQ. This CDR3 contains 16 residues. Trimming took 0 bases from V and 2 from J, leaving 14 bases between them. For the CDR3, the DNA is TGTGCCAGCAGCCAAGAAGTTCGTACCTACCCCTACGAGCAGTACTTC. Protein sequence: CASSQEVRTYPYEQYF.

This clone was found once. CDR3 sequence reads: CASSLTFSLDKEGTEAFF. The CDR3 DNA reads TGTGCCAGCAGCTTAACTTTCAGTCTTGACAAGGAGGGGACTGAAGCTTTCTTT. This chain links TRBV13 with TRBJ1-1, with D perhaps TRBD1 (5 bases). The V end lost 2 bases, the J end lost 5 bases, and 24 bases lay between the germline ends. Germline loops: CDR1 PRHDT, CDR2 FYEKMQ (reference sequence). This CDR3 comprises 18 residues.

This clone appeared once. The chain joins TRBV13 to TRBJ2-7; 11 nucleotides match TRBD2. J gave up 5 bases and V 4 bases, and 10 bases lay outside the gene matches. Per the germline V gene, CDR1 is PRHDT and CDR2 is FYEKMQ (reference sequence). The CDR3 extends over 16 amino acids. CDR3 region: CASSSAFSGGGHEQYF. In DNA form, the CDR3 reads TGTGCCAGCAGCTCTGCGTTTAGCGGGGGGGGTCACGAGCAGTACTTC. Full variable domain (missing parts from reference TRBV13 and TRBJ2-7): AAGVIQSPRHLIKEKRETATLKCYPIPRHDTVYWYQQGPGQDPQFLISFYEKMQSDKGSIPDRFSAQQFSDYHSELNMSSLELGDSALYFCASSSAFSGGGHEQYFGPGTRLTVT.

The chain has TRBV9 and TRBJ2-7; possibly TRBD2 for D (6 bases). Germline CDR1 reads SGDLS; CDR2 reads YYNGEE. Trimming took 6 bases from V and 0 from J, leaving 13 bases between them. This CDR3 is 14 amino acids long. The CDR3 spells CASTPLATSYEQYF. The DNA for the CDR3 is TGTGCCAGCACCCCTCTAGCGACCTCCTACGAGCAGTACTTC. The full variable domain, its missing parts supplied by reference TRBV9 and TRBJ2-7, is DSGVTQTPKHLITATGQRVTLRCSPRSGDLSVYWYQQSLDQGLQFLIQYYNGEERAKGNILERFSAQQFPDLHSELNLSSLELGDSALYFCASTPLATSYEQYFGPGTRLTVT.

The V call is TRBV5-1, the J call TRBJ1-5, with D possibly TRBD1 on 5 matching bases. From germline, CDR1 is SGHRS and CDR2 YFSETQ. V was clipped by 5 bases and J by 4 bases, with 13 bases between them. The CDR3 has 14 amino acids. The CDR3 protein is CASRPDIGNQPQHF. The DNA of the CDR3 is TGCGCCAGCAGGCCGGACATCGGGAATCAGCCCCAGCATTTT.

This clone was seen once. The chain joins TRBV6-1 to TRBJ2-7; D is perhaps TRBD1 (6 bases). This CDR3 region has 14 residues. The germline gives CDR1 MNHNS, CDR2 SASEGT. The V and J ends lost 10 bases and 1 base respectively, with 17 bases between them. This CDR3 is CATSDGQLSYEQYF. The CDR3 coding sequence is TGTGCCACATCCGATGGACAGTTATCCTACGAGCAGTACTTC.

The genes are TRBV30 and TRBJ1-1; 9 nucleotides align to TRBD1. CDR3 length: 16 amino acids. Trimming cost V 1 base and J 1 base; bases outside gene matches: 7. Germline CDR1 GTSNPN, CDR2 SVGIG (reference sequence). This CDR3 reads CAWSEVTGGWNTEAFF. The CDR3, as DNA: TGTGCCTGGAGTGAAGTAACAGGGGGCTGGAACACTGAAGCTTTCTTT.